One sample yielded the 17 T cell receptor beta chains listed below, sequenced in a study of PD-1 blockade in classical Hodgkin lymphoma. Relapses following autologous stem cell transplantation were seen in all patients, with brentuximab vedotin exposure varying. This table comes from immunoSEQ multiplex PCR, and its TCRdb copy is limited to in-frame clones, with some not included. The sample lists about 37,000 clones, around 80% occurring once. The material was peripheral blood mononuclear cells (PBMCs), obtained before the second cycle of nivolumab. The receptors originated from a human donor with classical Hodgkin lymphoma.

This chain links TRBV23-1 with TRBJ2-7; D tentatively fits TRBD1 or TRBD2 (5 bases each). TRBV23-1 is known as an ORF, though its function is uncertain. CDR3 length: 17 residues. The ends were cut back, 1 base at V and 4 bases at J, with 20 bases in the middle. CDR3 protein: CASSQWKRDVVGYEQYF. Here the CDR3 DNA reads TGCGCCAGCAGTCAATGGAAAAGGGACGTCGTGGGGTACGAGCAGTACTTC.

With regard to this clone: Germline is not matched at one junction end, which may reflect a read error. V gene TRBV7-2 combines with J gene TRBJ2-1, with TRBD2 as a possible D gene (5 bases). Germline V CDR1 and CDR2: SGHTA, FQGNSA. The CDR3 sequence is 13 residues long. CDR3 coding DNA: TGTGCCAGCAGCCTAGCAGCGCTCAATGAGCAGTTCTTC. It encodes CASSLAALNEQFF.

The chain has TRBV18 and TRBJ1-4; no definite D call. Germline loops: CDR1 KGHSH, CDR2 LQKENI. This CDR3 has 14 residues. Trimming cost V 2 bases and J 5 bases, with 9 bases left between them. CDR3 sequence: CASSPRAGNEKLFF. The CDR3 DNA is TGTGCCAGCTCACCAAGGGCGGGGAATGAAAAACTGTTTTTT.

In DNA form, the CDR3 reads TGCGCCAGCAGCCCGGGACTCCTAGCGGGGGAGACCCAGTACTTC. Translation gives CASSPGLLAGETQYF. J is TRBJ2-5 and V is TRBV5-1; 9 bases line up with TRBD2. CDR3 length: 15 amino acids. V lost 4 bases and J lost 5; bases outside the gene matches: 9. Germline CDR1 and CDR2: SGHRS and YFSETQ.

This clone turned up a few times. The rearrangement joins TRBV4-2 to TRBJ2-6; unclear D gene. The V gene lost 4 bases and the J gene lost 0 bases, with 19 bases spanning the gap. Germline V gives CDR1 LGHNA, CDR2 YNFKEQ. This CDR3 spans 19 amino acids. In DNA form, the CDR3 reads TGTGCCAGCAGCCCCCAAAGCAGATCGGTTCTCTCTGGGGCCAACGTCCTGACTTTC. This gives the protein CASSPQSRSVLSGANVLTF.

This chain uses TRBV6-5 with TRBJ2-1; TRBD2 agrees at 9 bases. The CDR3 runs 14 residues. Germline values: CDR1 MNHEY, CDR2 SVGAGI. J gave up 5 bases and V 7 bases, and 6 bases lay outside the gene matches. The CDR3, as DNA: TGTGCCAGCATTCAGCGGGGGGTAAACAATGAGCAGTTCTTC. Translation: CASIQRGVNNEQFF.

This clone was seen once. The chain recombines TRBV19 with TRBJ1-5; D ambiguous. Per germline, CDR1 LNHDA and CDR2 SQIVND (reference sequence). The length of the CDR3 is 13 residues. The ends were cut back, 7 bases at V and 5 bases at J, with 12 bases in the middle. The DNA of the CDR3 is TGTGCCAGTATGGACGGGATAGATCAGCCCCAGCATTTT. Amino acids: CASMDGIDQPQHF. Full variable domain (remainder filled in from reference TRBV19 and TRBJ1-5): DGGITQSPKYLFRKEGQNVTLSCEQNLNHDAMYWYRQDPGQGLRLIYYSQIVNDFQKGDIAEGYSVSREKKESFPLTVTSAQKNPTAFYLCASMDGIDQPQHFGDGTRLSIL.

The V call is TRBV5-1, the J call TRBJ1-5; D remains ambiguous. The CDR3 is 13 amino acids. Germline assignment: CDR1 SGHRS and CDR2 YFSETQ. Trimming left V 4 bases short and J 4 bases short, with 9 bases between. CDR3 nucleotides: TGCGCCAGCAGCCCGGACTGGAATCAGCCCCAGCATTTT. It is translated as CASSPDWNQPQHF.

This clone was picked up a small number of times. The rearrangement joins TRBV30 to TRBJ1-1; no definite D call. The CDR3 covers 11 residues. Germline V lookup: CDR1 GTSNPN, CDR2 SVGIG (reference sequence). DNA for the CDR3: TGTGCTGTAGAGAGGAACACTGAAGCTTTCTTT. This encodes CAVERNTEAFF.

This chain links TRBV27 with TRBJ2-6, with a tentative D call TRBD2 (5 bases). Germline V gene data show CDR1 as MNHEY and CDR2 as SMNVEV (reference sequence). The CDR3 is 16 amino acids. Trimming removed 5 bases at V and 0 bases at J, with 11 bases between. Here the CDR3 reads CASSAYSGSGANVLTF. CDR3 bases: TGTGCCAGCAGTGCCTACAGCGGCTCTGGGGCCAACGTCCTGACTTTC.

V and J are TRBV12-5 and TRBJ1-2; D may be TRBD1 (5 bases). Germline loops: CDR1 LGHNT, CDR2 FRNRAP. This CDR3 comprises 15 residues. V was pared by 4 bases and J by 4 bases, with 16 bases between. The CDR3 here is CASGSGPDPLYGYTF. The CDR3 DNA sequence: TGTGCTAGTGGTTCGGGGCCAGATCCGCTCTATGGCTACACCTTC.

CDR3 residues: CASGSGQGSGELFF. The CDR3 DNA follows: TGTGCTAGTGGTTCCGGACAGGGGTCCGGGGAGCTGTTTTTT. The chain carries TRBV12-5 and TRBJ2-2; 9 bases are shared with TRBD1. V lost 4 bases and J lost 6; bases outside the gene matches: 3. The CDR3 totals 14 residues. CDR1 is LGHNT, CDR2 FRNRAP, per germline.

The V and J genes are TRBV12-5 and TRBJ1-3; no firm D call. The germline CDR1 and CDR2 sequences are LGHNT and FRNRAP. The V gene lost 4 bases and the J gene lost 0 bases, with 13 bases spanning the gap. The CDR3 spans 16 residues. CDR3 in amino acids: CASGSWGFLSGNTIYF. The CDR3 DNA follows: TGTGCTAGTGGTTCCTGGGGTTTCCTCTCTGGAAACACCATATATTTT.

The chain employs TRBV6-5 and TRBJ1-1; D is undetermined. Trimming stripped 4 bases from V and 1 base from J, with 10 bases between. Germline CDR1 MNHEY, CDR2 SVGAGI. The length of the CDR3 is 14 residues. CDR3 region: CASSSDTANTEAFF. CDR3 DNA: TGTGCCAGCAGTTCCGACACAGCGAACACTGAAGCTTTCTTT.

J is TRBJ2-2 and V is TRBV9; 7 bases are a match to TRBD2. The CDR3 has 16 residues. The germline V gene has CDR1 SGDLS and CDR2 YYNGEE. V gave up 0 bases and J gave up 1 base; unmatched junction bases: 3. CDR3 in DNA: TGTGCCAGCAGCGTAGTGGGAGGGTGGAACACCGGGGAGCTGTTTTTT. Its protein product is CASSVVGGWNTGELFF. Variable domain in full (rest from reference TRBV9 and TRBJ2-2): DSGVTQTPKHLITATGQRVTLRCSPRSGDLSVYWYQQSLDQGLQFLIQYYNGEERAKGNILERFSAQQFPDLHSELNLSSLELGDSALYFCASSVVGGWNTGELFFGEGSRLTVL.

The chain is built from TRBV6-5 and TRBJ2-3; possibly TRBD2 for D (6 bases). CDR3 length: 15 amino acids. Germline lookup yields CDR1 MNHEY and CDR2 SVGAGI. With 6 bases removed from V and 0 bases from J, the gap between germline ends came to 13 bases. The CDR3 loop is CASRGWGVSTDTQYF. CDR3 sequence (DNA): TGTGCCAGCAGGGGGTGGGGGGTTAGCACAGATACGCAGTATTTT.

The V and J genes are TRBV7-3 and TRBJ2-5, with D perhaps being TRBD1 or TRBD2 (5 bases each). There are 13 residues in the CDR3. Trimming removed 2 bases at V and 9 bases at J, with 13 bases between. CDR1 SGHTA and CDR2 FQGTGA come from the germline V gene. As DNA, the CDR3 is TGTGCCAGCAGCTTAGAGGCTAGAGGGGCCCAGTACTTC. Protein sequence: CASSLEARGAQYF. The full variable domain, with the rest looked up from reference TRBV7-3 and TRBJ2-5, is GAGVSQTPSNKVTEKGKYVELRCDPISGHTALYWYRQSLGQGPEFLIYFQGTGAADDSGLPNDRFFAVRPEGSVSTLKIQRTERGDSAVYLCASSLEARGAQYFGPGTRLLVL.